This TCR beta chain emerged from a study of blood T cell repertoires in COVID-19. The CDR3 has 15 residues. The ends were cut back, 8 bases at V and 1 base at J, with 14 bases in the middle. Germline-derived CDR1 and CDR2 are SGHVS and FQNEAQ. Study members were between about 18 and 90 years old and lived in 25 or so US regions. Each participant's cohort was designated according to participant-reported clinical history. Sequenced by immunoSEQ multiplex PCR; TCRdb stores in-frame clones only, minus some. Here the sample spans 350,000 to 400,000 clones, 80% to 90% being singletons. The sequenced sample was PBMCs or T cells enriched from blood (not recorded which). The origin of this receptor is a middle-aged man in a cohort exposed to, infected with or recovered from COVID-19 (not recorded which). The chain combines TRBV7-8 with TRBJ2-2; maybe TRBD1 (5 bases). The CDR3 here is CASLKRGQNTGELFF. The CDR3 bases are TGTGCCAGCCTCAAAAGAGGACAGAACACCGGGGAGCTGTTTTTT.